This T cell receptor (beta chain) is drawn from a study of T cell responses to AZD1222 COVID-19 vaccine. V dropped 0 bases and J dropped 4 bases, with 7 bases sitting between them. The CDR3 spans 14 residues. The V gene's germline CDR1 is SGHRS and CDR2 YFSETQ. As to this clone: What it recognizes is unknown.

The method was immunoSEQ multiplex PCR; TCRdb's version includes in-frame clones alone and lacks a portion of them. The sample has about 120,000 clones, roughly nine tenths seen once. Findings and caveats of the study: Dominant at 160-218 and 743-854, vaccine-associated CD4 TCRs also spanned spike. Just a handful of AZD1222 recipients tested seropositive at baseline.

The chain couples TRBV5-1 to TRBJ2-2; no clear D gene. Sequencing used peripheral blood, obtained 28 days after the second AZD1222 dose. This sequence was found in an adult who received the AZD1222 COVID-19 vaccine. The chain's CDR3 is CASSLEGATGELFF. CDR3 bases: TGCGCCAGCAGCTTGGAAGGCGCCACCGGGGAGCTGTTTTTT.